The entry below gives a single TCR beta chain sequence along with its context. The target antigen is unknown. One end of the junction does not line up with germline, which may come from a read error. This entry is derived from a study of blood T cells in healthy people across ages. Points from the study as a whole: A greater number of naive CD4+ cells and higher diversity distinguished long-lived donors from aged donors. Because sorting was not performed, PBMCs prevented conclusive naive versus antigen-experienced comparison.

The CDR3 consists of 15 residues. Germline V gene lookup returns CDR1 ENHRY and CDR2 SYGVKD. A second PCR of roughly 7 to 11 cycles used a sample-barcoded 5' primer and a J-beta primer mix. Each of the cDNA molecules was tagged by a template-switch adaptor with 12 random nucleotides. Each CDR3 protein gets one entry after TCRdb re-called the 5' RACE reads with MiXCR. The data hold 380,000 or so distinct CDR3 sequences, with approximately 47% observed a single time. The rearrangement links TRBV10-3 to TRBJ2-5, with 12 positions matching TRBD2. TRBJ2-7 matches the DNA end more closely, so the J call is doubtful. The TCR sequence derives from a man aged 60 to 75 in good health. Sequenced material: blood. This CDR3 is CASSLASGRAYEQYF. The CDR3 region has the DNA TGTGCCAGCAGTCTCGCTAGCGGGAGGGCTTACGAGCAGTACTTC.